These 19 T cell receptor beta chains were all obtained from the same sample, sequenced in a study of blood T cell repertoires in COVID-19. Using immunoSEQ multiplex PCR, the repertoire was profiled, and TCRdb retains in-frame clones only, with some absent. The data hold 190,000 or so clones, with about 82% observed a single time. The source material was peripheral blood. The source of these receptors is a man aged 55 to 70 with COVID-19, enrolled during active disease.

This clone was picked up a small number of times. The chain recombines TRBV2 with TRBJ2-7; no definite D call. Germline CDR1 reads SNHLY; CDR2 reads FYNNEI. Between the trimmed V and J ends, which lost 1 base and 6 bases, there was a span of 10 bases. The CDR3 runs to 13 residues. CDR3 in DNA: TGTGCCAGCAGTGAAGGCGGCCTCGGCGAGCAGTACTTC. Its translation is CASSEGGLGEQYF.

CDR3 residues: CASSSGGFQPYEQYF. The CDR3 DNA follows: TGTGCCAGCAGTTCTGGGGGCTTTCAGCCCTACGAGCAGTACTTC. The rearrangement links TRBV28 to TRBJ2-7; D might be TRBD1 (6 bases). V gave up 4 bases and J gave up 2 bases, with 15 bases separating them. This CDR3 is built from 15 residues. Germline V gene sequence: CDR1 MDHEN, CDR2 SYDVKM. The full variable domain, in which reference TRBV28 and TRBJ2-7 provide the parts outside the CDR3, is DVKVTQSSRYLVKRTGEKVFLECVQDMDHENMFWYRQDPGLGLRLIYFSYDVKMKEKGDIPEGYSVSREKKERFSLILESASTNQTSMYLCASSSGGFQPYEQYFGPGTRLTVT.

This chain connects TRBV5-1 to TRBJ2-2, with TRBD2 as a possible D gene (6 bases). Trimming pared 4 bases from V and 4 bases from J, leaving 17 bases between. The CDR3 length is 16 residues. Germline V gene data show CDR1 as SGHRS and CDR2 as YFSETQ. The CDR3 is CASSPPLASGTGELFF. CDR3 sequence (DNA): TGCGCCAGCAGCCCCCCGCTAGCGTCGGGCACCGGGGAGCTGTTTTTT.

The chain is built from TRBV19 and TRBJ1-3; D gene uncertain. CDR1 LNHDA and CDR2 SQIVND come from the germline V gene (reference sequence). Trimming shortened V by 4 bases and J by 2 bases, and 18 bases separated the two germline ends. The CDR3 sequence is 17 residues long. The CDR3 region is CASSKSGVGKAGNTIYF. The CDR3 nucleotides read TGTGCCAGTAGTAAATCCGGGGTCGGAAAAGCTGGAAACACCATATATTTT.

The rearrangement uses TRBV9 and TRBJ2-7; TRBD1 matches at 9 bases. The V segment lost 3 bases and the J segment 7 bases; nucleotides outside the gene matches: 14. This CDR3 is built from 16 residues. Germline V gene sequence: CDR1 SGDLS, CDR2 YYNGEE. The CDR3 loop reads CASSARGDRASSEQYF. Here the CDR3 DNA reads TGTGCCAGCAGCGCAAGGGGGGACAGGGCCTCGTCGGAGCAGTACTTC. Full variable domain (outside the CDR3, taken from reference TRBV9 and TRBJ2-7): DSGVTQTPKHLITATGQRVTLRCSPRSGDLSVYWYQQSLDQGLQFLIQYYNGEERAKGNILERFSAQQFPDLHSELNLSSLELGDSALYFCASSARGDRASSEQYFGPGTRLTVT.

This sequence joins TRBV6-1 and TRBJ1-5; 7 nucleotides match TRBD1. The CDR3 loop spans 15 amino acids. The germline V gene encodes CDR1 MNHNS and CDR2 SASEGT. V lost 3 bases to trimming and J lost 0 bases; unmatched junction nucleotides: 2. Here the CDR3 reads CASSETGNSNQPQHF. Here the CDR3 DNA reads TGTGCCAGCAGTGAGACAGGGAATAGCAATCAGCCCCAGCATTTT.

This clone was counted a few times. In DNA, the CDR3 is TGTGCCAGCAGTACAGCTAAGAGTAACTATGGCTACACCTTC. Protein: CASSTAKSNYGYTF. The genes are TRBV27 and TRBJ1-2; D is unclear. The germline gives CDR1 MNHEY, CDR2 SMNVEV (reference sequence). This CDR3 region has 14 residues. Deletions cut 5 bases from V and 1 base from J, with 11 bases between.

This chain joins TRBV5-4 and TRBJ1-1; TRBD1 agrees at 7 bases. The CDR3 is made up of 13 amino acids. Trimming at V came to 2 bases and at J to 4 bases, leaving 2 bases not matched to a gene. Germline-derived CDR1 and CDR2 are SGHNT and YYREEE (reference sequence). The CDR3 reads CASSFDRVTEAFF. The CDR3 region has the DNA TGTGCCAGCAGCTTTGACAGGGTCACTGAAGCTTTCTTT.

V is TRBV6-1 and J is TRBJ1-2; D unclear. This CDR3 contains 15 residues. Germline lookup yields CDR1 MNHNS and CDR2 SASEGT. Trimming cost V 0 bases and J 6 bases, with 14 bases left between them. CDR3 residues: CASSEARPPLNGYTF. As DNA, the CDR3 is TGTGCCAGCAGTGAAGCGCGTCCGCCGTTAAATGGCTACACCTTC.

J is TRBJ1-1 and V is TRBV27; no firm D call. Germline V gene data show CDR1 as MNHEY and CDR2 as SMNVEV (reference sequence). The CDR3 loop spans 16 amino acids. The germline V and J ends were trimmed by 0 bases and 4 bases, with 15 bases remaining between them. This chain's CDR3 is CASSLSRGALGTEAFF. CDR3 coding DNA: TGTGCCAGCAGTTTATCCCGCGGAGCCCTCGGCACTGAAGCTTTCTTT.

The chain links TRBV18 to TRBJ1-4; 8 bases fit TRBD1. The CDR3 spans 15 residues. CDR1 and CDR2 (germline): KGHSH, LQKENI. With 0 bases clipped from V and 7 bases from J, the junction kept 4 bases outside the gene matches. The CDR3 DNA is TGTGCCAGCTCACCACCCCGGACAGGGAGTGAAAAACTGTTTTTT. The encoded protein is CASSPPRTGSEKLFF.

The chain has TRBV18 and TRBJ1-5, with 7 bases that match TRBD1. Germline lookup yields CDR1 KGHSH and CDR2 LQKENI. With V trimmed by 3 bases and J by 7 bases, 6 bases remained unmatched. CDR3 length: 14 residues. CDR3 sequence reads: CASSPDRRGQPQHF. Here the CDR3 DNA reads TGTGCCAGCTCACCGGACAGGAGAGGGCAGCCCCAGCATTTT.

V gene TRBV24-1 combines with J gene TRBJ1-4; D gene ambiguous. CDR1 and CDR2 from the germline V gene are KGHDR and SFDVKD. With 3 bases removed from V and 6 bases from J, the gap between germline ends came to 4 bases. The CDR3 runs to 12 residues. CDR3 bases: TGTGCCACCAGTGATCCAGATGAAAAACTGTTTTTT. Amino acids: CATSDPDEKLFF.

The chain couples TRBV2 to TRBJ1-1; 11 bases align to TRBD1. Trimming removed 2 bases from V and 4 bases from J; junction bases left unmatched: 9. CDR1 is SNHLY, CDR2 FYNNEI, per germline. CDR3 length: 17 residues. CDR3 region: CASSERESGTGGTEAFF. The CDR3 DNA follows: TGTGCCAGCAGTGAAAGAGAATCCGGGACAGGGGGCACTGAAGCTTTCTTT.

V usage is TRBV7-2 and J usage is TRBJ1-6; 7 positions agree with TRBD1. Trimming cost V 5 bases and J 9 bases; bases outside gene matches: 4. CDR1 and CDR2 (germline): SGHTA, FQGNSA. The CDR3 is 13 amino acids. The CDR3 bases are TGTGCCAGCAGCGTGGACAGGTTTTCACCCCTCCACTTT. This encodes CASSVDRFSPLHF.

The chain couples TRBV11-1 to TRBJ2-7; D is possibly TRBD1 (5 bases). Trimming removed 5 bases at V and 4 bases at J, with 9 bases between. The CDR3 has 12 residues. Germline lookup yields CDR1 SGHAT and CDR2 FQDESV (reference sequence). The CDR3 coding sequence is TGTGCCAGCAGCCCAGACAGATACGAGCAGTACTTC. Translation gives CASSPDRYEQYF.

The V and J genes are TRBV5-1 and TRBJ2-7; weak D call: TRBD1 (5 bases). CDR3 length: 12 amino acids. With 4 bases removed from V and 6 bases from J, the gap between germline ends came to 11 bases. Germline V lookup: CDR1 SGHRS, CDR2 YFSETQ. The CDR3 here is CASSDSLGEQYF. The CDR3 DNA sequence: TGCGCCAGCAGCGACAGCCTCGGCGAGCAGTACTTC.

The chain combines TRBV10-3 with TRBJ1-1; TRBD1 aligns across 7 bases. This CDR3 has 13 residues. J was trimmed by 6 bases and V by 6 bases; bases with no gene match: 7. The germline gives CDR1 ENHRY, CDR2 SYGVKD. CDR3 loop: CAISPGTAAEAFF. The CDR3 nucleotides read TGTGCCATCAGCCCCGGGACAGCGGCTGAAGCTTTCTTT.

V is TRBV7-9 and J is TRBJ1-2, with 10 bases aligning to TRBD1. Germline CDR1 reads SEHNR; CDR2 reads FQNEAQ (reference sequence). Trimming cost V 2 bases and J 1 base; bases outside gene matches: 10. CDR3 length: 18 residues. CDR3 sequence (DNA): TGTGCCAGCAGCTTACGTAGGGGACAGGGGTCCGTTAACTATGGCTACACCTTC. Residues: CASSLRRGQGSVNYGYTF.